The clone carrying this T cell receptor (beta chain) was counted only a few times. Its antigen remains unknown. The data originate from a study of blood T cells in healthy people across ages. Study-wide findings and caveats: Aged donors had fewer naive CD4+ cells and lower diversity than long-lived donors.

A second about 7 to 11 cycle PCR used barcoded and J-beta primers. Individual samples furnished no less than 3 million CDR3-containing paired-end reads apiece. TCRdb called the 5' RACE reads again in MiXCR, with one record for every CDR3 protein. This table holds about 1,400,000 distinct CDR3 sequences, approximately 59% found once. This CDR3 has 14 residues. V lost 0 bases, J lost 6 bases, and 4 bases stayed unmatched. Germline CDR1 is MNHEY and CDR2 is SVGAGI. Those donating, healthy Caucasian individuals from Russia, were aged about 6 to 95. The authors isolated at least 6 million PBMCs per sample. V usage is TRBV6-5 and J usage is TRBJ1-2, with 7 bases fitting TRBD1. The receptor was isolated from a young man in good health. Material: blood. CDR3 residues: CASSYSARGDGYTF. In nucleotides, the CDR3 is TGTGCCAGCAGTTACTCGGCCAGGGGGGATGGCTACACCTTC.